The 21 T cell receptor beta chains listed next were all sequenced from one sample in a study of blood T cell repertoires in COVID-19. Data came from immunoSEQ multiplex PCR; TCRdb stores just in-frame clones and leaves some out. Among under 150,000 clones listed, under 85% were seen once. The sequenced sample was peripheral blood. The origin of the receptors is a middle-aged man with active or convalescent COVID-19.

This chain uses TRBV4-2 with TRBJ1-1, with D possibly TRBD1 on 5 matching bases. Germline V gives CDR1 LGHNA, CDR2 YNFKEQ. The germline V and J ends were trimmed by 1 base and 0 bases, with 18 bases remaining between them. This CDR3 region has 18 residues. The CDR3 bases are TGTGCCAGCAGCCAAGCAACAGGAGTTAGTATCATGAACACTGAAGCTTTCTTT. As protein: CASSQATGVSIMNTEAFF.

This chain links TRBV11-2 with TRBJ1-2; D is perhaps TRBD1 (5 bases). Germline-derived CDR1 and CDR2 are SGHAT and FQNNGV. Between the trimmed V and J ends, which lost 5 bases and 4 bases, there was a span of 20 bases. The CDR3 length is 16 residues. The CDR3 reads CASSPRSGELVYGYTF. The CDR3 region has the DNA TGTGCCAGCAGCCCGAGATCGGGGGAGCTCGTCTATGGCTACACCTTC.

This clone was observed a few times. Other DNA sequences within the sample encode an identical CDR3. The genes are TRBV15 and TRBJ2-7, with 8 nucleotides matching TRBD2. Per the germline V gene, CDR1 is LNHNV and CDR2 is YYDKDF (reference sequence). CDR3 length equals 14 residues. The ends lost 0 bases at V and 6 bases at J; junction bases unmatched: 4. The CDR3 loop reads CATSRDRGGGEQYF. DNA for the CDR3: TGTGCCACCAGCAGAGATCGGGGGGGCGGCGAGCAGTACTTC.

The rearrangement joins TRBV5-4 to TRBJ1-3, with D hard to call. The CDR3 totals 14 residues. Germline CDR1 reads SGHNT; CDR2 reads YYREEE (reference sequence). Trimming took 2 bases from V and 0 from J, leaving 6 bases between them. For the CDR3, the DNA is TGTGCCAGCAGCTTAGGGAGCTCTGGAAACACCATATATTTT. Protein product: CASSLGSSGNTIYF.

J is TRBJ2-1 and V is TRBV6-5, with TRBD2 identical over 13 bases. This CDR3 region has 15 residues. From germline, CDR1 is MNHEY and CDR2 SVGAGI. The junction had 5 bases not matched to a gene; V was cut back by 4 bases and J by 8 bases. Written as DNA, the CDR3 is TGTGCCAGCAGTTCCGGGACTAGCGGGGACCATGAGCAGTTCTTC. Residues: CASSSGTSGDHEQFF.

This chain joins TRBV6-2 or TRBV6-3 and TRBJ1-3; possibly TRBD1 for D (6 bases). The CDR3 is 14 amino acids. Germline lookup yields CDR1 MNHEY and CDR2 SVGEGT. The ends were cut back, 6 bases at V and 0 bases at J, with 9 bases in the middle. The CDR3 sequence: CASSRDNSGNTIYF. The DNA of the CDR3 is TGTGCCAGCAGCAGGGACAACTCTGGAAACACCATATATTTT.

The chain is built from TRBV6-6 and TRBJ2-1, with 8 bases aligning to TRBD1. CDR1 is MNHNY and CDR2 is SVGAGI in the germline V gene (reference sequence). CDR3 length: 12 residues. The V and J ends lost 8 bases and 12 bases, in that order; junction bases with no gene match: 9. The CDR3 DNA is TGTGCCAGCGGACAGGGTCAAAGGGGGCAGTTCTTC. Protein sequence: CASGQGQRGQFF.

This sequence joins TRBV6-5 and TRBJ1-6; TRBD1 agrees at 8 bases. The V segment lost 5 bases and the J segment 7 bases; nucleotides outside the gene matches: 7. CDR3 length: 15 amino acids. The germline gives CDR1 MNHEY, CDR2 SVGAGI. CDR3 sequence: CASSTGQGQNSPLHF. CDR3 sequence (DNA): TGTGCCAGCAGTACTGGACAGGGTCAAAATTCACCCCTCCACTTT.

The chain links TRBV19 to TRBJ1-3; D remains unclear. Germline loops: CDR1 LNHDA, CDR2 SQIVND (reference sequence). Trimming left V 0 bases short and J 1 base short, with 7 bases between. CDR3 length: 15 amino acids. The CDR3 DNA sequence: TGTGCCAGTAGTATAGATCGGGGTTCTGGAAACACCATATATTTT. It is translated as CASSIDRGSGNTIYF.

The rearrangement links TRBV11-1 to TRBJ2-1; 14 bases are a match to TRBD2. In germline, CDR1 is SGHAT, CDR2 FQDESV (reference sequence). The CDR3 is 14 amino acids. V lost 5 bases and J lost 16; bases outside the gene matches: 10. CDR3 residues: CASSEGTSGGNFFF. The CDR3 DNA is TGTGCCAGCAGCGAGGGGACTAGCGGGGGTAACTTCTTCTTC.

This chain joins TRBV12-5 and TRBJ2-7; unclear D gene. The germline V and J ends were trimmed by 2 bases and 2 bases, with 7 bases remaining between them. This CDR3 is 13 amino acids long. Germline V lookup: CDR1 LGHNT, CDR2 FRNRAP. DNA for the CDR3: TGTGCTAGTGGTTTGAGGCAGGCCTACGAGCAGTACTTC. Its translation: CASGLRQAYEQYF. Full variable domain (rest looked up from reference TRBV12-5 and TRBJ2-7): DARVTQTPRHKVTEMGQEVTMRCQPILGHNTVFWYRQTMMQGLELLAYFRNRAPLDDSGMPKDRFSAEMPDATLATLKIQPSEPRDSAVYFCASGLRQAYEQYFGPGTRLTVT.

This chain connects TRBV6-2 or TRBV6-3 to TRBJ1-5; possible D gene TRBD1, 6 bases. CDR3 length: 18 amino acids. The germline V gene encodes CDR1 MNHEY and CDR2 SVGEGT. V lost 5 bases, J lost 0 bases, and 20 bases lay in between. CDR3 residues: CASSIYPTGLYSNQPQHF. The CDR3 bases are TGTGCCAGCAGTATTTACCCCACAGGGCTCTATAGCAATCAGCCCCAGCATTTT.

This chain joins TRBV12-3 or TRBV12-4 and TRBJ1-3; weak D call: TRBD1 (5 bases). This CDR3 is built from 12 residues. Trimming shortened V by 11 bases and J by 4 bases, and 12 bases separated the two germline ends. DNA for the CDR3: TGTGCCGTTTGGGGCCTGGGAAACACCATATATTTT. The encoded protein is CAVWGLGNTIYF.

This chain connects TRBV7-9 to TRBJ2-4, with TRBD1 as a possible D gene (6 bases). Trimming took off 5 bases at V and 1 base at J, with 12 bases between the two ends. CDR3 length: 15 amino acids. CDR1 SEHNR and CDR2 FQNEAQ come from the germline V gene (reference sequence). CDR3 nucleotide sequence: TGTGCCAGCAGCACTACAGACAGGGCCAAAAACATTCAGTACTTC. Protein: CASSTTDRAKNIQYF. The full variable domain, its missing parts supplied by reference TRBV7-9 and TRBJ2-4, is DTGVSQNPRHKITKRGQNVTFRCDPISEHNRLYWYRQTLGQGPEFLTYFQNEAQLEKSRLLSDRFSAERPKGSFSTLEIQRTEQGDSAMYLCASSTTDRAKNIQYFGAGTRLSVL.

This clone showed up just once. The chain carries TRBV5-1 and TRBJ2-7; tentatively, D is TRBD2 (5 bases). Trimming took 2 bases from V and 6 from J, leaving 6 bases between them. CDR3 length: 11 amino acids. Germline V gene data show CDR1 as SGHRS and CDR2 as YFSETQ. CDR3 region: CASSLLGEQYF. The DNA for the CDR3 is TGCGCCAGCAGCTTACTAGGCGAGCAGTACTTC.

The chain carries TRBV27 and TRBJ2-7; no firm D call. V lost 6 bases and J lost 0, with 9 bases in between. The length of the CDR3 is 13 residues. Germline V gives CDR1 MNHEY, CDR2 SMNVEV (reference sequence). CDR3 bases: TGTGCCAGCAGCTCGAGAGTCTCCTACGAGCAGTACTTC. Protein: CASSSRVSYEQYF.

The chain uses TRBV10-2 and TRBJ1-4; maybe TRBD1 (5 bases). V dropped 7 bases and J dropped 8 bases, with 17 bases sitting between them. The length of the CDR3 is 14 residues. CDR1 is WSHSY, CDR2 SAAADI, per germline. The CDR3 region has the DNA TGCGCCAGCACCCGGGGGGGGGTAGGCGAAAAACTGTTTTTT. It translates to CASTRGGVGEKLFF.

The V call is TRBV6-2 or TRBV6-3, the J call TRBJ2-6, with TRBD1 matching 7 bases. Germline trimming cut 3 bases from V and 4 bases from J; bases unmatched to any gene: 15. The V gene's germline CDR1 is MNHEY and CDR2 SVGEGT. The CDR3 contains 19 residues. CDR3 protein: CASSYQNRYRGAGANVLTF. The CDR3 DNA reads as TGTGCCAGCAGTTATCAAAATCGATACAGGGGAGCGGGGGCCAACGTCCTGACTTTC.

The V and J genes are TRBV6-5 and TRBJ1-3, with 8 nucleotides matching TRBD1. In germline, CDR1 is MNHEY, CDR2 SVGAGI. This CDR3 is 14 amino acids long. Trimming removed 6 bases from V and 8 bases from J; junction bases left unmatched: 9. The CDR3 here is CASSAGQGPDTIYF. The CDR3 coding sequence is TGTGCCAGCAGCGCTGGACAGGGCCCGGACACCATATATTTT.

This clone came up once. This chain connects TRBV7-2 to TRBJ2-1; D might be TRBD1 (5 bases). V lost 5 bases and J 11 bases, leaving 13 bases between the germline ends. The CDR3 length is 12 residues. Germline V CDR1 and CDR2: SGHTA, FQGNSA. CDR3 DNA: TGTGCCAGCAGCCTTCAGGGTGGGCAGCAGTTCTTC. As protein: CASSLQGGQQFF.

In its sample, this clone was seen a few times. The J gene is TRBJ2-1, the V gene TRBV6-2 or TRBV6-3; 13 bases align to TRBD2. CDR1 is MNHEY and CDR2 is SVGEGT in the germline V gene. Trimming took 5 bases from V and 8 from J; bases not matched to a gene: 6. The CDR3 loop spans 15 amino acids. The CDR3 sequence: CASSPGLAGAHEQFF. The DNA for the CDR3 is TGTGCCAGCAGTCCAGGACTAGCGGGGGCTCATGAGCAGTTCTTC.